The 9 T cell receptor beta chains below come from one sample, sequenced in a study of T cell responses to AZD1222 COVID-19 vaccine. Sequencing was performed with immunoSEQ multiplex PCR; in TCRdb, only in-frame clones are kept and a portion is missing. The sample comprises just under 75,000 clones, 80% of which are singletons, and around 45% rests with the top ten. The sample consisted of peripheral blood, taken 28 days after the second AZD1222 dose. These receptor sequences come from an adult who received the AZD1222 COVID-19 vaccine.

This chain joins TRBV5-1 and TRBJ1-6; the match to TRBD1 covers 9 bases. This CDR3 has 13 amino acids. From germline, CDR1 is SGHRS and CDR2 YFSETQ. The V segment lost 8 bases and the J segment 8 bases; nucleotides outside the gene matches: 5. Written as DNA, the CDR3 is TGCGCCAGTGGACAGGGGTTACATTCACCCCTCCACTTT. It yields the protein CASGQGLHSPLHF.

V usage is TRBV5-5 and J usage is TRBJ1-5, with D perhaps TRBD1 (6 bases). CDR1 and CDR2 (germline): SGHKS, YYEKEE (reference sequence). This CDR3 comprises 15 residues. With 4 bases removed from V and 0 bases from J, the gap between germline ends came to 11 bases. CDR3 DNA: TGTGCCAGCAGCCTCGGGACACTTAGCAATCAGCCCCAGCATTTT. This gives the protein CASSLGTLSNQPQHF.

V usage is TRBV5-1 and J usage is TRBJ1-4; D is possibly TRBD1 (5 bases). Trimming left V 1 base short and J 7 bases short, with 17 bases between. CDR1 and CDR2 from the germline V gene are SGHRS and YFSETQ. The CDR3 totals 16 residues. This chain's CDR3 is CASSLFGVGLSEKLFF. The CDR3, as DNA: TGCGCCAGCAGCTTGTTCGGGGTGGGGCTTAGTGAAAAACTGTTTTTT.

This chain connects TRBV28 to TRBJ2-3, with unresolved D. This CDR3 has 12 amino acids. Looked up from germline, CDR1 is MDHEN and CDR2 is SYDVKM. The germline V and J ends were trimmed by 3 bases and 4 bases, with 5 bases remaining between them. CDR3 amino acids: CASSFGPDTQYF. The CDR3 bases are TGTGCCAGCAGTTTCGGTCCAGATACGCAGTATTTT.

The V and J genes are TRBV4-3 and TRBJ1-1; D unresolved. Germline V lookup: CDR1 LGHNA, CDR2 YSLEER. V was clipped by 3 bases and J by 4 bases, with 18 bases between them. There are 16 residues in the CDR3. CDR3 sequence: CASSQAFREDSTEAFF. The CDR3 nucleotides are TGCGCCAGCAGCCAGGCTTTCCGGGAAGATTCCACTGAAGCTTTCTTT.

The genes are TRBV2 and TRBJ1-6; 8 positions match TRBD1. CDR1 and CDR2 from the germline V gene are SNHLY and FYNNEI. CDR3 length equals 14 residues. With V trimmed by 7 bases and J by 9 bases, 8 bases remained unmatched. This CDR3 is CASKGGTGTSPLHF. As DNA, the CDR3 is TGTGCCAGCAAGGGAGGGACAGGCACTTCACCCCTCCACTTT.

The chain has TRBV7-9 and TRBJ1-3; D ambiguous. Germline V lookup: CDR1 SEHNR, CDR2 FQNEAQ (reference sequence). This CDR3 comprises 14 residues. V lost 5 bases to trimming and J lost 4 bases, with 12 bases between them. This chain's CDR3 is CASSPPWRGNTIYF. The CDR3, as DNA: TGTGCCAGCAGCCCTCCCTGGAGGGGAAACACCATATATTTT.

This chain uses TRBV6-6 with TRBJ1-1, with D perhaps matching TRBD1 (6 bases). Per the germline V gene, CDR1 is MNHNY and CDR2 is SVGAGI (reference sequence). V was clipped by 5 bases and J by 1 base, with 20 bases between them. This CDR3 region has 17 residues. CDR3 sequence: CASSPAQGTRGNTEAFF. Here the CDR3 DNA reads TGTGCCAGCAGTCCCGCGCAGGGGACCAGGGGGAACACTGAAGCTTTCTTT.

This clone appeared once. The genes are TRBV19 and TRBJ1-2; possible D gene TRBD1, 5 bases. Germline V gene data show CDR1 as LNHDA and CDR2 as SQIVND (reference sequence). V was pared by 5 bases and J by 2 bases, with 15 bases between. This CDR3 region has 15 residues. CDR3 nucleotides: TGTGCCAGTAGTGTCGGGACGGTGGAAAACTATGGCTACACCTTC. It encodes CASSVGTVENYGYTF.